This T cell receptor beta chain was sequenced in a study of cytomegalovirus exposure and HLA in healthy donors. Turning to the study itself: A prior analysis found 117 million unique TCR beta sequences from 170 million or so T cells.

CDR1 MNHNS and CDR2 SASEGT come from the germline V gene. V gave up 5 bases and J gave up 3 bases; unmatched junction bases: 6. CDR3 length: 15 amino acids. As for this clone: Its antigen is unidentified.

The study ran its PCR with 60 Vbeta and 13 Jbeta primers. Using immunoSEQ multiplex PCR, the repertoire was profiled, and TCRdb retains in-frame clones only, with some absent. The sample has some 120,000 clones; roughly 74% are singletons. Study-level results: In a later analysis, TCR beta V- and J-gene trimming was associated with a missense DCLRE1C variant.

This sequence joins TRBV6-1 and TRBJ2-3, with 9 nucleotides matching TRBD2. The TCR comes from a woman aged 45 to 65 in good health and CMV-seropositive. The sequencing input was PBMCs. In nucleotides, the CDR3 is TGTGCCAGCAGTATCGGACTAGCGATGACAGATACGCAGTATTTT. Its protein product is CASSIGLAMTDTQYF.